This T cell receptor beta chain was captured by sequencing in a study of blood T cell repertoires in COVID-19 (dated by TCRdb to about 2020). For the study in its entirety: Collaborator samples came from the United States, Italy and Spain and covered acute and convalescent phases of COVID-19. The prospective study material was composed of cDNA or gDNA derived from T cells, B-cell-depleted T cells, or PBMCs. Subjects who had been exposed to COVID-19, were actively infected with it, or had recovered from it provided the deeply sampled blood TCRbeta repertoires that made up the dataset. The repertoires were released in a freely available public database intended as a resource for research on the immune response to SARS-CoV-2. The samples were drawn from two sources: the first 160 participants of the ongoing ImmuneRACE study, and 1,200 or so subjects contributed by 6 global collaborators. The sample metadata nearly always contained a de-identified subject ID, COVID-19 status, age in years and sex. Where available, HLA class I and class II types were taken from metadata supplied by the sample provider and were not determined by assay-based typing.

Whole blood was collected in K2EDTA tubes by collaborating institutions according to the institutions' own protocols. Collaborator samples were shipped for TCRbeta analysis as frozen whole blood, isolated PBMCs, or DNA extracted from either sample type. In regard to this clone: The specificity of this receptor is unknown. One base away there is no much larger clone; base qualities are not given.

Study-wide findings and limitations: The quantity of clinical and demographic metadata differed by source and by participant and was supplied without curation.

For CDR1 and CDR2, the germline V gene lists SNHLY and FYNNEI. Trimming takes 6 bases off V and 4 bases off J; junction bases not matched to a gene: 4. Spanning cysteine to phenylalanine, the CDR3 consists of 14 amino acids. The sequence is cut down to CDR3 DNA, 42 bases in frame from base 1. TCRbeta CDR3 regions were amplified from genomic DNA using the immunoSEQ Assay, a bias-controlled multiplex PCR. The study's processing was this. Nucleated cell counts per sample were estimated from amplification of reference gene primers within the assay. To quantify the absolute abundance of each unique TCRbeta CDR3 rearrangement, sequence reads were collapsed and filtered. For each sample, productive Simpson clonality was calculated as the square root of Simpson's diversity index over productive rearrangements. The table was pulled from immuneACCESS by TCRdb, which kept in-frame rearrangements only. Such tables lose some clones; where checked, under half of the loss comes from unresolved V genes, and the rest has no known cause. D and trimming were read from the DNA, whereas the V and J calls and clone size are those reported in that table. Across this sample there are 80,000 to 95,000 clones, with around three quarters seen only once. The top ten clones comprise 4% to 5% of the sample.

This clonotype was obtained from a woman between 50 and 59 years old with acute or convalescent COVID-19. Sequenced input: peripheral blood. The V gene is TRBV2 and the J gene is TRBJ2-2; the central 8 bases match TRBD1. The encoded CDR3 is CASRGQASTGELFF. The DNA reads as follows: TGTGCCAGCAGGGGACAGGCCAGCACCGGGGAGCTGTTTTTT. Reference TRBV2 and TRBJ2-2 genes cover what lies past the CDR3, so the full variable domain is EPEVTQTPSHQVTQMGQEVILRCVPISNHLYFYWYRQILGQKVEFLVSFYNNEISEKSEIFDDQFSVERPDGSNFTLKIRSTKLEDSAMYFCASRGQASTGELFFGEGSRLTVL.